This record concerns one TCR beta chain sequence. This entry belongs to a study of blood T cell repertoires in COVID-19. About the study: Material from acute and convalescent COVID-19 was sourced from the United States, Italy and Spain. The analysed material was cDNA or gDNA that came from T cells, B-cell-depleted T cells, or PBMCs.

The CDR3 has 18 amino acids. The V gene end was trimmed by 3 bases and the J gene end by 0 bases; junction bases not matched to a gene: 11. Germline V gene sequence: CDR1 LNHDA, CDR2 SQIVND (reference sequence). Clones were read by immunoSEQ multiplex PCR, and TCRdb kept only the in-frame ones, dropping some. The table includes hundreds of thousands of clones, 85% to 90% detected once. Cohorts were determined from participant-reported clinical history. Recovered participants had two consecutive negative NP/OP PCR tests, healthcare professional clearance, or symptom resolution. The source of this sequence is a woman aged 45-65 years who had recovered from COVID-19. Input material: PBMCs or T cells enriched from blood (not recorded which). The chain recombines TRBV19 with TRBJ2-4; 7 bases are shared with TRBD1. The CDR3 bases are TGTGCCAGTAGTATCCAAGTGGGGACAGAGCTAGCCAAAAACATTCAGTACTTC. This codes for CASSIQVGTELAKNIQYF. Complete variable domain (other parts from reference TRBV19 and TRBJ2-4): DGGITQSPKYLFRKEGQNVTLSCEQNLNHDAMYWYRQDPGQGLRLIYYSQIVNDFQKGDIAEGYSVSREKKESFPLTVTSAQKNPTAFYLCASSIQVGTELAKNIQYFGAGTRLSVL.